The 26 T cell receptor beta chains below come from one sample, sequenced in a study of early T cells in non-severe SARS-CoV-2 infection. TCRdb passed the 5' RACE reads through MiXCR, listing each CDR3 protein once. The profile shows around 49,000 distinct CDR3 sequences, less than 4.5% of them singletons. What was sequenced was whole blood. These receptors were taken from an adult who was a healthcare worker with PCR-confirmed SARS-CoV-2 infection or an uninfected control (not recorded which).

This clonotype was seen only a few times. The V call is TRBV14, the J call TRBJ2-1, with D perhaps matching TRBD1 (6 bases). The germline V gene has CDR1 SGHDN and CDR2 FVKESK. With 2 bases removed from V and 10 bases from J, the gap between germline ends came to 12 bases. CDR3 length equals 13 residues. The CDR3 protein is CASSQRNQGEQFF. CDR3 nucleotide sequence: TGTGCCAGCAGCCAACGTAACCAGGGGGAGCAGTTCTTC.

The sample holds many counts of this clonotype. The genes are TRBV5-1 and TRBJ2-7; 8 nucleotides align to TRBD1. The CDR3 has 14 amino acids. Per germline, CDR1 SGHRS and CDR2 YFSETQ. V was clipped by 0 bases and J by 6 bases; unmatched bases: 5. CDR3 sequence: CASSLEVTGGEQYF. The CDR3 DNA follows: TGCGCCAGCAGCTTGGAGGTCACAGGGGGCGAGCAGTACTTC. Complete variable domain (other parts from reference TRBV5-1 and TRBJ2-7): KAGVTQTPRYLIKTRGQQVTLSCSPISGHRSVSWYQQTPGQGLQFLFEYFSETQRNKGNFPGRFSGRQFSNSRSEMNVSTLELGDSALYLCASSLEVTGGEQYFGPGTRLTVT.

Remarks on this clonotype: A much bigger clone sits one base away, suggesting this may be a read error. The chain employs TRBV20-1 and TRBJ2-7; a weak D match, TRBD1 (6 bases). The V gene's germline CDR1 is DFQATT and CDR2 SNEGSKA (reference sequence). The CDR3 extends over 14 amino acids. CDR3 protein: CSTRDPTGPYEQYF. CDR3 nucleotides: TGCAGTACTAGGGACCCAACAGGGCCCTACGAGCAGTACTTC.

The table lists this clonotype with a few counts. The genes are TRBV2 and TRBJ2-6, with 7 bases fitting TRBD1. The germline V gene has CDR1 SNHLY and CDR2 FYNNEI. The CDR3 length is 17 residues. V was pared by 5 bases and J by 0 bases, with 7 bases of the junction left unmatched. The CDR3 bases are TGTGCCAGCAGTTCCGGGACAGCTCCCTCTGGGGCCAACGTCCTGACTTTC. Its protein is CASSSGTAPSGANVLTF.

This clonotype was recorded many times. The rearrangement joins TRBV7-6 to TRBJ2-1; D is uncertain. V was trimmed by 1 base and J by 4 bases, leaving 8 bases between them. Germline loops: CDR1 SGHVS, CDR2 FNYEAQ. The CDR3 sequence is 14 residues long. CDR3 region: CASSLGGQYNEQFF. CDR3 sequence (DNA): TGTGCCAGCAGCTTAGGGGGTCAGTACAATGAGCAGTTCTTC.

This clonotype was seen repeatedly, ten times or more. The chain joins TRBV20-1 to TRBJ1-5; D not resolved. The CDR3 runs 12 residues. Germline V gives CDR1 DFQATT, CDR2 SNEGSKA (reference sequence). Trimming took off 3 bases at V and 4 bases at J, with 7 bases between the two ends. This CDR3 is CSARDVNQPQHF. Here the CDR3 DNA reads TGCAGTGCTAGGGATGTTAATCAGCCCCAGCATTTT.

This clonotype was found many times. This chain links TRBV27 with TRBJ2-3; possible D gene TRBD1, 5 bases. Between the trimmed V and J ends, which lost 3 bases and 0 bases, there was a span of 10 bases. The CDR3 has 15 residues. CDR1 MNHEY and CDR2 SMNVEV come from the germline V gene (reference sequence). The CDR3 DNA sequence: TGTGCCAGCAGTTTGATGGGGCCTAGCACAGATACGCAGTATTTT. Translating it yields CASSLMGPSTDTQYF.

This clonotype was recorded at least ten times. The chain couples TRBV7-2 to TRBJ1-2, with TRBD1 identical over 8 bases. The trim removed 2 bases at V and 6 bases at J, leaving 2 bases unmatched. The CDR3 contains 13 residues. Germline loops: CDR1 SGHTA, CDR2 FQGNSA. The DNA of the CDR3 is TGTGCCAGCAGCTTACAGGGGGCCCATGGCTACACCTTC. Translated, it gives CASSLQGAHGYTF.

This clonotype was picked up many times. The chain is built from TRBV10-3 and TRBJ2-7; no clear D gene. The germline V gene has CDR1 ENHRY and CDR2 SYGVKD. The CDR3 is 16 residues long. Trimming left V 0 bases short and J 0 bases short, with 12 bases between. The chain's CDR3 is CAISESLLKSSYEQYF. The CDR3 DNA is TGTGCCATCAGTGAGTCGCTTCTGAAGAGCTCCTACGAGCAGTACTTC.

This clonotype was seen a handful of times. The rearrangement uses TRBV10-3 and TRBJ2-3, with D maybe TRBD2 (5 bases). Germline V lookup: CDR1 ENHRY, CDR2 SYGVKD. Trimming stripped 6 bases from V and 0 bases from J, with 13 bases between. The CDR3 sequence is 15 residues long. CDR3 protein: CAIRSDWTSTDTQYF. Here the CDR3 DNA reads TGTGCCATCAGATCCGACTGGACTAGCACAGATACGCAGTATTTT.

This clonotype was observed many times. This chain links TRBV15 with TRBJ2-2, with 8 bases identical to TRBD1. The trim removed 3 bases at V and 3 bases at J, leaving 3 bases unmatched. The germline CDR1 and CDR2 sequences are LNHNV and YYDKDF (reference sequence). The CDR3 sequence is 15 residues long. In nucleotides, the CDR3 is TGTGCCACCAGCAGGACAGGGGCTCACACCGGGGAGCTGTTTTTT. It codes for CATSRTGAHTGELFF.

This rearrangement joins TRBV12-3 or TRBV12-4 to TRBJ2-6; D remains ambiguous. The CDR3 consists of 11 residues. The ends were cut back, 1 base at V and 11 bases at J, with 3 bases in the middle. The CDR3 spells CASSLVDVLTF. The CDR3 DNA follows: TGTGCCAGCAGTTTAGTTGACGTCCTGACTTTC.

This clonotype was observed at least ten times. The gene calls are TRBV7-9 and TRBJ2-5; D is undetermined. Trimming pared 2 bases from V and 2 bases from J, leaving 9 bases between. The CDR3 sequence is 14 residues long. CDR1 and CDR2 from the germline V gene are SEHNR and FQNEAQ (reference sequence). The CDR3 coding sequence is TGTGCCAGCAGCTTATCGGCGTCTCAAGAGACCCAGTACTTC. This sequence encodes CASSLSASQETQYF.

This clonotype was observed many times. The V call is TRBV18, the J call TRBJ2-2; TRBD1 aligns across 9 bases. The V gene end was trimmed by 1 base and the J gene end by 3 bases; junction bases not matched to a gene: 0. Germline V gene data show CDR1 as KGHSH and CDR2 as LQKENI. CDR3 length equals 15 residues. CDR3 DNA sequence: TGTGCCAGCTCACCACGGACAGGGGACACCGGGGAGCTGTTTTTT. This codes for CASSPRTGDTGELFF.

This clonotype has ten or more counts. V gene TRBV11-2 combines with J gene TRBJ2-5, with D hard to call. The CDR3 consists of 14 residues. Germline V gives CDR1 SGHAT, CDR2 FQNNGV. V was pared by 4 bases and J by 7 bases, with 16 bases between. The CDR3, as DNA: TGTGCCAGCAGCTCCCCGACCGCCCCAGGGACCCAGTACTTC. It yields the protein CASSSPTAPGTQYF.

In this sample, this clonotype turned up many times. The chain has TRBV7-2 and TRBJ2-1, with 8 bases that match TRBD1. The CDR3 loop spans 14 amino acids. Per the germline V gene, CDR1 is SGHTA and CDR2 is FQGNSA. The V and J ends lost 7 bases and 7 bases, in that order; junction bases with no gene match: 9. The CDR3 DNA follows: TGTGCCAGCACCAATCCTGACAGGGGTAATGAGCAGTTCTTC. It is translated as CASTNPDRGNEQFF. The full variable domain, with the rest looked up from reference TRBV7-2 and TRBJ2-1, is GAGVSQSPSNKVTEKGKDVELRCDPISGHTALYWYRQSLGQGLEFLIYFQGNSAPDKSGLPSDRFSAERTGGSVSTLTIQRTQQEDSAVYLCASTNPDRGNEQFFGPGTRLTVL.

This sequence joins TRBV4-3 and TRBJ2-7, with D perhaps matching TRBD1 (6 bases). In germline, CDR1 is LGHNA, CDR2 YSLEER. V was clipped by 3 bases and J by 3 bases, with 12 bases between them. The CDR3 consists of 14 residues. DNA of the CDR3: TGCGCCAGCAGCCAGAACAGGGATATCTACGAGCAGTACTTC. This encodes CASSQNRDIYEQYF.

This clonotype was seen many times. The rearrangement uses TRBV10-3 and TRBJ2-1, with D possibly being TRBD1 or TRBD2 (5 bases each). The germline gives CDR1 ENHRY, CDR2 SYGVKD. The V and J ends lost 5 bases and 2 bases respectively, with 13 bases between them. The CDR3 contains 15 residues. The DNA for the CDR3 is TGTGCCATCAGTCGGGACCGCGGCCCCTACAATGAGCAGTTCTTC. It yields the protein CAISRDRGPYNEQFF.

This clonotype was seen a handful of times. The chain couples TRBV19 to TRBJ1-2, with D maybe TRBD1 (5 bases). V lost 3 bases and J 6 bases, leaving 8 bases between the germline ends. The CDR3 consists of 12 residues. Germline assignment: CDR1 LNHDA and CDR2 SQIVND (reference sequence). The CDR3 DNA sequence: TGTGCCAGTAGTATTCCGGGGGATGGCTACACCTTC. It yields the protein CASSIPGDGYTF.

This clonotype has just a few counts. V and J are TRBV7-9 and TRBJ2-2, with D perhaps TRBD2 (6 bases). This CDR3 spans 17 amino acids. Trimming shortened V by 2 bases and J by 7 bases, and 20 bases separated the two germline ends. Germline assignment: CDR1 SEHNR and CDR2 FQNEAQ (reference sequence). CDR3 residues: CASSLLLSIAELGELFF. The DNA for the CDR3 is TGTGCCAGCAGCTTACTCCTGTCGATAGCGGAGCTCGGGGAGCTGTTTTTT.

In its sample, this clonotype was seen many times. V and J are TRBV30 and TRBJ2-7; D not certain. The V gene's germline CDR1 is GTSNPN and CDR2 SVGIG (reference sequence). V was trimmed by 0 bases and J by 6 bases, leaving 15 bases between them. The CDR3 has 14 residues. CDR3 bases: TGTGCCTGGAGTGTACAAATGTCCCTCCCCGAGCAGTACTTC. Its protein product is CAWSVQMSLPEQYF.

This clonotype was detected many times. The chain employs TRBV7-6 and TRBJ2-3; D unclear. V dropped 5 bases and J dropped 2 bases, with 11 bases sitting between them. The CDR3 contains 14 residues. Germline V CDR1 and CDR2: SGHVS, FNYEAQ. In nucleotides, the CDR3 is TGTGCCAGCAGCGACCGGACCGTCACAGATACGCAGTATTTT. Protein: CASSDRTVTDTQYF.

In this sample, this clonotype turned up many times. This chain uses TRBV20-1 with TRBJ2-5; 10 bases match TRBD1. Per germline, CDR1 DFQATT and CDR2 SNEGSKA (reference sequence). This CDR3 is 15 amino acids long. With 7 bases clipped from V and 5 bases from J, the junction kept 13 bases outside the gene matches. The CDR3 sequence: CSVSKGTGVIETQYF. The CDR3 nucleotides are TGCAGTGTTTCCAAGGGGACAGGGGTGATCGAGACCCAGTACTTC.

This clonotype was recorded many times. The CDR3 bases are TGTGCCATCAAAAATACAGGGGGCACTGAAGCTTTCTTT. Encoded protein: CAIKNTGGTEAFF. The chain links TRBV12-3 or TRBV12-4 to TRBJ1-1; 8 bases match TRBD1. The CDR3 extends over 13 amino acids. The J segment lost 4 bases and the V segment lost 10 bases, leaving 8 bases of the junction unmatched.

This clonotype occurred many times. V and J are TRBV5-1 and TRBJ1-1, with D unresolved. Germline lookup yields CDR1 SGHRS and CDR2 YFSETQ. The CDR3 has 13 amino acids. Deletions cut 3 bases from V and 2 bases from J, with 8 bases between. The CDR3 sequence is CASSSNSNTEAFF. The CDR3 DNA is TGCGCCAGCAGCTCCAACTCCAACACTGAAGCTTTCTTT. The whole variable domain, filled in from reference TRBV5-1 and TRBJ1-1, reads KAGVTQTPRYLIKTRGQQVTLSCSPISGHRSVSWYQQTPGQGLQFLFEYFSETQRNKGNFPGRFSGRQFSNSRSEMNVSTLELGDSALYLCASSSNSNTEAFFGQGTRLTVV.

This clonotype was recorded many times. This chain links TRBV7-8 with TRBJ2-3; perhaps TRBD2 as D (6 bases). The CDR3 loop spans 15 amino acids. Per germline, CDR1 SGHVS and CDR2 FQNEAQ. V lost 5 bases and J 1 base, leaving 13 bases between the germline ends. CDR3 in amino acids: CASSPRWGGTDTQYF. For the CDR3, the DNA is TGTGCCAGCAGCCCCCGTTGGGGGGGCACAGATACGCAGTATTTT.